These T cell receptor beta chains were read from a single sample in a study of regulatory T cells in long-lasting Graves disease. TCRdb reprocessed the multiplex PCR reads via MiXCR and lists one record per CDR3 protein. The top ten hold over 15% of the sample, which has a few hundred thousand distinct CDR3 sequences, 10% to 15% seen once. The data were also submitted as part of a second study, on T cells in Graves' hyperthyroidism and ophthalmopathy.

The starting material was peripheral blood mononuclear cells (PBMCs), obtained at new diagnosis, from a patient treated with antithyroid drugs. The receptors stem from a woman between 18 and 29 years old with Graves disease. The CDR3 runs from the conserved cysteine through the conserved F or W. The order of the fields is CDR3 length, D gene, J gene, V gene, clone size, CDR3 DNA, CDR3 protein. D genes are given only for firm matches. Clone sizes are given selectively: once, few, many, or a class where the clone is expanded.

>13|NA|TRBJ1-1|TRBV30|NA
TGTGCCTGGAGTGTTTTTAGGAACACTGAAGCTTTCTTT
CAWSVFRNTEAFF
>16|NA|TRBJ2-1|TRBV4-1|NA
TGCGCCAGCAGCCAATGGACAGCCCTCTCCTACAATGAGCAGTTCTTC
CASSQWTALSYNEQFF
>17|TRBD1|TRBJ1-5|TRBV20-1|many
TGCAGTGCTAGTGATTGGGGACAGGGTAATAGCAATCAGCCCCAGCATTTT
CSASDWGQGNSNQPQHF
>17|NA|TRBJ1-5|TRBV6-2/TRBV6-3|many
TGTGCCAGCAGTTCCTCGGCGGGGAGTTATAGCAATCAGCCCCAGCATTTT
CASSSSAGSYSNQPQHF
>16|TRBD1|TRBJ1-2|TRBV4-1|NA
TGCGCCAGCAGCCCTAAGGGAGACAGGGGGCTCTATGGCTACACCTTC
CASSPKGDRGLYGYTF
>15|TRBD1|TRBJ1-2|TRBV6-5|many
TGTGCCAGCAGTTACCGCCAAGGACAGGTGTATGGCTACACCTTC
CASSYRQGQVYGYTF
>17|TRBD2|TRBJ2-1|TRBV20-1|many
TGCAGTGCAAATCCAGGGCGGGAGGGGGCTTACGGCAATGAGCAGTTCTTC
CSANPGREGAYGNEQFF
>15|TRBD1|TRBJ2-1|TRBV12-3/TRBV12-4|many
TGTGCCAGCAGGCTCCGGGACAGCCTTCACAATGAGCAGTTCTTC
CASRLRDSLHNEQFF
>16|NA|TRBJ2-1|TRBV27|many
TGTGCCAGCAGCGACGGGACGAGCAGCTCCTACAATGAGCAGTTCTTC
CASSDGTSSSYNEQFF
>14|NA|TRBJ2-7|TRBV30|NA
TGTGCCTGGAGTGAGAGTCTCCGACCCTACGAGCAGTACTTC
CAWSESLRPYEQYF
>16|TRBD1|TRBJ2-2|TRBV3-1|many
TGTGCCAGCAGCCAACCCGGGACAGGGGCGACCGGGGAGCTGTTTTTT
CASSQPGTGATGELFF
>17|TRBD1|TRBJ1-1|TRBV6-1|NA
TGTGCCAGCAGCCGAAAGGGGGCGGGACAGGGGGGCACTGAAGCTTTCTTT
CASSRKGAGQGGTEAFF
>14|NA|TRBJ1-1|TRBV19|NA
TGTGCCAGTAGTAGCGCCCTCATGAACACTGAAGCTTTCTTT
CASSSALMNTEAFF
>14|TRBD1|TRBJ2-1|TRBV11-1|many
TGTGCCAGCAGCCGGGACAGCTCCTACAATGAGCAGTTCTTC
CASSRDSSYNEQFF
>15|NA|TRBJ2-2|TRBV27|many
TGTGCCAGCATCCAATCCCAACCCTACACCGGGGAGCTGTTTTTT
CASIQSQPYTGELFF
>15|NA|TRBJ2-3|TRBV20-1|many
TGCAGTGCTAGAGATGTGGGAGGTGGTACAGATACGCAGTATTTT
CSARDVGGGTDTQYF
>16|NA|TRBJ2-3|TRBV2|many
TGTGCCAGCAGGGAAATCGGCCGCCTAGGCACAGATACGCAGTATTTT
CASREIGRLGTDTQYF
>14|TRBD1|TRBJ2-3|TRBV5-4|many
TGTGCCAGCAGCCCGACAGGGGGCACAGATACGCAGTATTTT
CASSPTGGTDTQYF
>15|NA|TRBJ2-3|TRBV28|many
TGTGCCAGCAGTTCCCCGGGACGGTACACAGATACGCAGTATTTT
CASSSPGRYTDTQYF
>18|TRBD1|TRBJ1-2|TRBV5-1|many
TGCGCCAGCAGCTTAAGTCCGGGACAGGGGGCGCCGGTCAATGGCTACACCTTC
CASSLSPGQGAPVNGYTF
>14|NA|TRBJ1-2|TRBV28|many
TGTGCCAGCTTACAGACGGGAGGAAACTATGGCTACACCTTC
CASLQTGGNYGYTF
>15|NA|TRBJ1-4|TRBV18|many
TGTGCCAGCTCACCTACGGGGTCCGAAGGGGGAAAACTGTTTTTT
CASSPTGSEGGKLFF
>16|TRBD1|TRBJ2-3|TRBV4-3|NA
TGCGCCAGCAGCCCCCAGGGGGGACAGGGGGCAGATACGCAGTATTTT
CASSPQGGQGADTQYF